Listed below are T cell receptor beta chains from one sample, sequenced in a study of cytomegalovirus exposure and HLA in healthy donors. Sequencing used immunoSEQ multiplex PCR; TCRdb keeps in-frame clones, though not all of them. The sample shows about 82,000 clones, roughly four fifths of them seen only once. Material for sequencing was PBMCs. Receptor source: a woman aged 45-59 years in good health and CMV-seropositive. Each CDR3 is given with its conserved first and last residue. Fields, in order: V gene, D gene, CDR3 protein. A D gene is named only where the DNA matches it firmly.

V gene: TRBV28
D gene: TRBD1
CDR3 protein: CASSPGTGGDVEKLFF

V gene: TRBV28
D gene: NA
CDR3 protein: CASRVTAYSNQPQHF

V gene: TRBV15
D gene: NA
CDR3 protein: CATSRSPPPNTGELFF

V gene: TRBV7-9
D gene: NA
CDR3 protein: CASSLVPGQNTIYF

V gene: TRBV25-1
D gene: NA
CDR3 protein: CASAQRQLGEQFF

V gene: TRBV5-4
D gene: TRBD2
CDR3 protein: CASSPVSGITYEQYF

V gene: TRBV28
D gene: TRBD2
CDR3 protein: CASSGRAREQYF

V gene: TRBV27
D gene: NA
CDR3 protein: CASSLQGGTEAFF

V gene: TRBV30
D gene: TRBD2
CDR3 protein: CAWSTGGSGRVRQFF

V gene: TRBV6-5
D gene: TRBD2
CDR3 protein: CASTYLSGGEQYF

V gene: TRBV30
D gene: NA
CDR3 protein: CAWDDRPGYEQYF

V gene: TRBV5-1
D gene: TRBD2
CDR3 protein: CASKREISYEQYF

V gene: TRBV4-1
D gene: NA
CDR3 protein: CASSQGSGLANEKLFF

V gene: TRBV2
D gene: NA
CDR3 protein: CASLQGRYSNQPQHF

V gene: TRBV28
D gene: TRBD1
CDR3 protein: CASSTPTPGGYEQYF

V gene: TRBV2
D gene: TRBD2
CDR3 protein: CASTKGTSGHYEQYF

V gene: TRBV30
D gene: NA
CDR3 protein: CAWSKTPSGTEAFF

V gene: TRBV15
D gene: TRBD1
CDR3 protein: CATSRSTGEGYQPQHF

V gene: TRBV13
D gene: TRBD2
CDR3 protein: CASSSRTSGRSLLYNEQFF

V gene: TRBV27
D gene: TRBD1
CDR3 protein: CASAPGTGGSGELFF

V gene: TRBV6-5
D gene: TRBD1
CDR3 protein: CASSYLDRVNYGYTF

V gene: TRBV20-1
D gene: NA
CDR3 protein: CSANQGHEAFF

V gene: TRBV29-1
D gene: NA
CDR3 protein: CSVGRGYGYTF

V gene: TRBV6-1
D gene: TRBD2
CDR3 protein: CASSPFPLTAGEQYF

V gene: TRBV5-1
D gene: TRBD2
CDR3 protein: CASSLGQGLAGLTYNEQFF

V gene: TRBV2
D gene: NA
CDR3 protein: CARSEKSSGNTIYF

V gene: TRBV27
D gene: TRBD2
CDR3 protein: CASSISSGTSYVRQYF

V gene: TRBV7-9
D gene: TRBD2
CDR3 protein: CASSLGTSGIPYTGELFF

V gene: TRBV6-5
D gene: NA
CDR3 protein: CASSYAPGENYGYTF

V gene: TRBV2
D gene: TRBD1
CDR3 protein: CARGTGRKDTQYF

V gene: TRBV29-1
D gene: TRBD2
CDR3 protein: CSAGGWDPTYEQYF

V gene: TRBV4-2
D gene: TRBD2
CDR3 protein: CASSQDPGLGWGNEQFF

V gene: TRBV2
D gene: TRBD2
CDR3 protein: CASRSGTSGMYNEQFF

V gene: TRBV5-1
D gene: TRBD1
CDR3 protein: CASSGTGWGTEAFF

V gene: TRBV7-9
D gene: NA
CDR3 protein: CASSSLISKNIQYF

V gene: TRBV5-4
D gene: TRBD2
CDR3 protein: CASSWAGGHPLF

V gene: TRBV28
D gene: TRBD2
CDR3 protein: CASSLTGLASNEQFF

V gene: TRBV7-6
D gene: TRBD1
CDR3 protein: CASSTGQGSAFF

V gene: TRBV27
D gene: TRBD2
CDR3 protein: CASSLSWTSGNYNEQFF

V gene: TRBV10-2
D gene: NA
CDR3 protein: CASSERGLYDYTF

V gene: TRBV27
D gene: NA
CDR3 protein: CASSYTGELFF

V gene: TRBV6-5
D gene: TRBD1
CDR3 protein: CASSTGGGNQPQHF

V gene: TRBV5-6
D gene: TRBD1
CDR3 protein: CASSSGTGGSQPQHF

V gene: TRBV19
D gene: NA
CDR3 protein: CASSMHRPRSGANVLTF

V gene: TRBV9
D gene: TRBD2
CDR3 protein: CASNGGSPYNEQFF

V gene: TRBV6-1
D gene: NA
CDR3 protein: CASTFREGINNEQFF

V gene: TRBV6-5
D gene: NA
CDR3 protein: CAAGPGGNQPQHF

V gene: TRBV18
D gene: TRBD1
CDR3 protein: CASSPSTQGPASHNEQFF

V gene: TRBV11-3
D gene: NA
CDR3 protein: CASNNVWGRATGELFF

V gene: TRBV15
D gene: NA
CDR3 protein: CATSREGRGEAFF

V gene: TRBV2
D gene: TRBD1
CDR3 protein: CASREVAGQGNTGELFF

V gene: TRBV6-5
D gene: NA
CDR3 protein: CASSFAGSNQPQHF

V gene: TRBV28
D gene: NA
CDR3 protein: CASSPARGAQETQYF

V gene: TRBV30
D gene: TRBD1
CDR3 protein: CAWSEGAGNQPQHF

V gene: TRBV28
D gene: NA
CDR3 protein: CASSLYGTQETQYF

V gene: TRBV5-1
D gene: NA
CDR3 protein: CASSLSAGSGANVLTF

V gene: TRBV4-1
D gene: NA
CDR3 protein: CASSQGERQRRWEQYF